A selection of T cell receptor beta chains follows, all from one sample in a study of blood T cell repertoires in COVID-19. Clones were read by immunoSEQ multiplex PCR, and TCRdb kept only the in-frame ones, dropping some. The table lists about 200,000 clones, 85% of them singletons. Sequencing input: PBMCs or T cells enriched from blood (not recorded which). All receptors derive from a man aged 35 to 55 who had recovered from COVID-19. CDR3s include the opening cysteine and the closing phenylalanine or tryptophan. Fields, in order: V gene, clone size, CDR3 length, D gene, J gene, CDR3 protein, CDR3 DNA. The D gene is left open where the match is weak. Size is omitted from some rows. Given values are once, few, many or a class for expanded clones.

TRBV5-6	NA	15	TRBD2	TRBJ2-1	CASSLRSGRVDEQFF	TGTGCCAGCAGCTTGAGAAGCGGGAGGGTCGATGAGCAGTTCTTC
TRBV9	NA	15	TRBD2	TRBJ2-1	CASSSREREGAEQFF	TGTGCCAGCAGCTCCCGCGAGCGGGAGGGGGCTGAGCAGTTCTTC
TRBV5-4	NA	13	NA	TRBJ2-2	CASSFSGTGELFF	TGTGCCAGCAGCTTTAGTGGCACCGGGGAGCTGTTTTTT
TRBV5-1	NA	14	TRBD2	TRBJ2-1	CASSSGRAENEQFF	TGCGCCAGCAGCAGCGGGAGGGCCGAGAATGAGCAGTTCTTC
TRBV27	once	20	TRBD1	TRBJ1-5	CASSPLSGQGVVSGNQPQHF	TGTGCCAGCAGTCCTCTATCGGGACAGGGTGTTGTGTCGGGCAATCAGCCCCAGCATTTT
TRBV18	NA	17	TRBD2	TRBJ2-7	CASSPLGLAGVGHEQYF	TGTGCCAGCTCACCACTAGGACTAGCGGGGGTGGGCCACGAGCAGTACTTC
TRBV5-1	NA	15	TRBD2	TRBJ2-2	CASRGLAGGPGELFF	TGCGCCAGCCGCGGACTAGCGGGAGGGCCCGGGGAGCTGTTTTTT
TRBV30	NA	11	NA	TRBJ2-7	CAWSGLREQYF	TGTGCCTGGAGTGGTCTCCGCGAGCAGTACTTC
TRBV7-6	NA	15	TRBD1	TRBJ2-7	CASSGRDSGTYEQYF	TGTGCCAGCAGCGGACGGGACAGTGGAACCTACGAGCAGTACTTC
TRBV18	NA	13	NA	TRBJ1-3	CASSLTELAVIYF	TGTGCCAGCTCACTGACAGAACTTGCCGTCATATATTTT
TRBV2	once	17	NA	TRBJ2-2	CASNIEVAVANTGELFF	TGTGCCAGCAATATCGAGGTAGCGGTTGCGAACACCGGGGAGCTGTTTTTT
TRBV7-2	NA	14	TRBD1	TRBJ1-3	CASSIGTERNTIYF	TGTGCCAGCAGCATAGGGACAGAACGAAACACCATATATTTT
TRBV4-2	NA	15	NA	TRBJ2-1	CASSRSSTSLAEQFF	TGTGCCAGCAGCCGATCTTCGACTTCCCTTGCTGAGCAGTTCTTC
TRBV19	few	14	TRBD2	TRBJ2-2	CASSYGLASGELFF	TGTGCCAGTAGTTATGGACTAGCTTCAGGGGAGCTGTTTTTT
TRBV25-1	NA	13	NA	TRBJ1-1	CASSGGMNTEAFF	TGTGCCAGCAGTGGAGGGATGAACACTGAAGCTTTCTTT
TRBV7-9	few	14	NA	TRBJ1-2	CASSLVPARGGYTF	TGTGCCAGCAGCTTAGTGCCCGCCAGAGGGGGCTACACCTTC
TRBV28	NA	15	NA	TRBJ2-3	CASSIPRTSTDTQYF	TGTGCCAGCAGTATACCCCGGACTAGCACAGATACGCAGTATTTT
TRBV2	NA	13	NA	TRBJ1-2	CASSNRDYSGYTF	TGTGCCAGCTCTAACAGGGACTATTCCGGCTACACCTTC
TRBV29-1	NA	17	TRBD1	TRBJ2-1	CSVEFSPGQGAGSEQFF	TGCAGCGTTGAATTTTCTCCGGGACAGGGAGCTGGTAGTGAGCAGTTCTTC
TRBV27	NA	14	NA	TRBJ1-5	CASRGGRKDQPQHF	TGTGCCAGCAGGGGGGGGAGAAAGGATCAGCCCCAGCATTTT
TRBV3-1/TRBV3-2	NA	13	NA	TRBJ1-3	CASSQVSSGSIYF	TGTGCCAGCAGCCAAGTATCATCCGGGTCCATATATTTT
TRBV19	NA	13	NA	TRBJ1-2	CASTPWEGSGYTF	TGTGCCAGTACCCCCTGGGAGGGAAGCGGCTACACCTTC
TRBV20-1	few	11	NA	TRBJ1-2	CSAGSIYGYTF	TGCAGTGCCGGGAGCATCTATGGCTACACCTTC
TRBV5-6	NA	13	TRBD1	TRBJ2-7	CASKGATPYEQYF	TGTGCCAGCAAGGGGGCGACGCCCTACGAGCAGTACTTC
TRBV19	NA	13	NA	TRBJ1-5	CASGGPGNQPQHF	TGTGCCAGTGGAGGGCCGGGGAATCAGCCCCAGCATTTT
TRBV15	NA	15	TRBD1	TRBJ1-2	CATSRDLGQGYGYTF	TGTGCCACCAGCAGAGATCTCGGACAGGGCTATGGCTACACCTTC
TRBV4-2	NA	16	TRBD1	TRBJ2-7	CASSHPTGGRPLEQYF	TGTGCCAGCAGCCATCCGACAGGGGGACGTCCCCTCGAGCAGTACTTC
TRBV4-2	NA	17	TRBD2	TRBJ2-1	CASSQEPTSGSYNEQFF	TGTGCCAGCAGCCAGGAACCAACTAGCGGGAGCTACAATGAGCAGTTCTTC
TRBV5-1	NA	14	NA	TRBJ2-2	CASSLDRNTGELFF	TGCGCCAGCAGCTTGGACAGGAACACCGGGGAGCTGTTTTTT
TRBV6-5	NA	13	NA	TRBJ2-5	CASSRDRKETQYF	TGTGCCAGCAGCCGAGACAGAAAAGAGACCCAGTACTTC
TRBV13	few	16	NA	TRBJ1-1	CASSLGSGQGSAEAFF	TGTGCCAGCAGCTTAGGTTCAGGGCAGGGCTCCGCTGAAGCTTTCTTT
TRBV9	NA	17	TRBD2	TRBJ2-3	CASSVEGLAGSTDTQYF	TGTGCCAGCAGCGTAGAAGGCCTAGCGGGGAGCACAGATACGCAGTATTTT
TRBV7-9	NA	12	NA	TRBJ2-4	CASTSRENIQYF	TGTGCCAGCACCTCCCGGGAAAACATTCAGTACTTC
TRBV9	NA	17	NA	TRBJ1-5	CASSVRSPLFSNQPQHF	TGTGCCAGCAGCGTTAGGAGTCCCTTATTTAGCAATCAGCCCCAGCATTTT
TRBV21-1	NA	14	NA	TRBJ1-5	CASRRSNSNQPQHF	TGTGCCAGCAGAAGGAGCAATAGCAATCAGCCCCAGCATTTT
TRBV7-2	few	15	TRBD1	TRBJ1-3	CASSSRTGAGNTIYF	TGTGCCAGCAGCTCCCGGACAGGGGCGGGAAACACCATATATTTT
TRBV10-2	NA	16	TRBD1	TRBJ1-6	CASSEGQGSYNSPLHF	TGCGCCAGCAGTGAGGGACAGGGATCCTATAATTCACCCCTCCACTTT
TRBV29-1	NA	14	TRBD2	TRBJ2-2	CSAGTSGNTGELFF	TGCAGCGCCGGGACTAGCGGGAACACCGGGGAGCTGTTTTTT